One and the same sample provided the 26 T cell receptor beta chains below, sequenced in a study of response to subunit inactivated influenza vaccine. A single record per CDR3 protein comes from TCRdb applying MiXCR to the RT-PCR reads. The table includes 250,000 to 350,000 distinct CDR3 sequences, approximately 20% detected once. Sequencing used PBMCs from blood, obtained roughly 20 months after vaccination. Receptor source: a man aged 45 to 70 who received an inactivated influenza vaccine.

This clonotype was seen only a few times. The chain recombines TRBV6-2 or TRBV6-3 with TRBJ2-5, with no clear D. Germline CDR1 is MNHEY and CDR2 is SVGEGT. The V end lost 1 base, the J end lost 2 bases, and 11 bases lay between the germline ends. The CDR3 extends over 15 amino acids. The CDR3 DNA reads TGTGCCAGCAGTTACTGGGATAGCAGTCAAGAGACCCAGTACTTC. Its protein is CASSYWDSSQETQYF.

The chain recombines TRBV20-1 with TRBJ2-3, with D possibly TRBD2 on 6 matching bases. The CDR3 contains 14 residues. Germline CDR1 is DFQATT and CDR2 is SNEGSKA (reference sequence). With 4 bases removed from V and 3 bases from J, the gap between germline ends came to 14 bases. The DNA for the CDR3 is TGCAGTGCTACCCCCGGAGCGGGTACAGATACGCAGTATTTT. It translates to CSATPGAGTDTQYF.

V usage is TRBV28 and J usage is TRBJ2-5; D uncertain. The V gene lost 7 bases and the J gene lost 0 bases, with 18 bases spanning the gap. This CDR3 contains 16 residues. Germline V gene sequence: CDR1 MDHEN, CDR2 SYDVKM. The DNA for the CDR3 is TGTGCCAGCATCCCATCGCCCCAGAACCACCAAGAGACCCAGTACTTC. Amino acid sequence: CASIPSPQNHQETQYF.

This rearrangement joins TRBV20-1 to TRBJ2-5, with TRBD1 matching 8 bases. Germline CDR1 and CDR2: DFQATT and SNEGSKA (reference sequence). Trimming at V came to 4 bases and at J to 4 bases, leaving 14 bases not matched to a gene. The CDR3 is 16 residues long. CDR3 nucleotide sequence: TGCAGTGCTACCGCTTTTAGGACAGGGAGTTTAGAGACCCAGTACTTC. This codes for CSATAFRTGSLETQYF.

DNA of the CDR3: TGTGCCAGCAGTTTATCTGGCAGAATAAGCGCAGGAAACACCATATATTTT. Protein product: CASSLSGRISAGNTIYF. The V and J genes are TRBV12-3 or TRBV12-4 and TRBJ1-3; D unresolved. The CDR3 loop spans 17 amino acids. The V gene lost 2 bases and the J gene lost 4 bases, with 18 bases spanning the gap.

This rearrangement joins TRBV29-1 to TRBJ2-7, with D perhaps matching TRBD2 (6 bases). The CDR3 length is 12 residues. CDR1 and CDR2 from the germline V gene are SQVTM and ANQGSEA. V was trimmed by 6 bases and J by 5 bases, leaving 14 bases between them. The CDR3 protein is CSVHSGGNEQYF. The CDR3 bases are TGCAGCGTCCACTCCGGGGGTAACGAGCAGTACTTC.

This clonotype has only a few counts. The DNA of the CDR3 is TGTGCCAGCAGTTACCGGGGATCCGATACGCAGTATTTT. Translated: CASSYRGSDTQYF. The V and J genes are TRBV6-2 or TRBV6-3 and TRBJ2-3, with a tentative D call TRBD2 (5 bases). Germline loops: CDR1 MNHEY, CDR2 SVGEGT. The CDR3 runs to 13 residues. Trimming cost V 2 bases and J 6 bases, with 9 bases left between them.

This clonotype was observed a few times. This sequence joins TRBV4-3 and TRBJ1-2, with D uncertain. V was pared by 1 base and J by 1 base, with 19 bases between. Germline V gene lookup returns CDR1 LGHNA and CDR2 YSLEER. This CDR3 has 18 residues. CDR3 sequence reads: CASSQAVPSGGVNYGYTF. CDR3 sequence (DNA): TGCGCCAGCAGCCAAGCTGTGCCGTCGGGCGGGGTTAACTATGGCTACACCTTC.

This clonotype was seen more than once but under ten times. The chain links TRBV24-1 to TRBJ2-1; 8 bases align to TRBD2. V shed 4 bases, J shed 5 bases, and the junction held 12 bases outside the gene matches. CDR3 length: 17 amino acids. Germline CDR1 is KGHDR and CDR2 is SFDVKD. The CDR3 bases are TGTGCCACCAGTGACTCCCCGGGGCGGGGGGCAGACAATGAGCAGTTCTTC. It translates to CATSDSPGRGADNEQFF.

The rearrangement links TRBV30 to TRBJ1-1; D call uncertain. Germline V gene data show CDR1 as GTSNPN and CDR2 as SVGIG (reference sequence). V lost 2 bases and J lost 1, with 11 bases in between. This CDR3 region has 14 residues. CDR3 protein: CAWSFSPGNTEAFF. The CDR3 DNA reads TGTGCCTGGAGTTTTTCGCCGGGGAACACTGAAGCTTTCTTT.

The genes are TRBV5-1 and TRBJ2-3; weak D call: TRBD2 (6 bases). The CDR3 is 15 residues long. Germline V gene lookup returns CDR1 SGHRS and CDR2 YFSETQ. V lost 4 bases and J lost 5, with 17 bases in between. The CDR3 bases are TGCGCCAGCAGCCCGGGGACTCAGATTGAAGATACGCAGTATTTT. Amino acid sequence: CASSPGTQIEDTQYF.

The chain employs TRBV6-5 and TRBJ1-4, with D uncertain. Germline lookup yields CDR1 MNHEY and CDR2 SVGAGI. CDR3 length: 15 residues. Trimming removed 0 bases from V and 3 bases from J, with 8 bases in between. CDR3 DNA: TGTGCCAGCAGTTACTCCCCAGGCCCTAATGAAAAACTGTTTTTT. This encodes CASSYSPGPNEKLFF.

The rearrangement uses TRBV4-2 and TRBJ2-7; 7 bases align to TRBD2. Trimming cost V 0 bases and J 3 bases; bases outside gene matches: 5. The CDR3 is 15 residues long. The V gene's germline CDR1 is LGHNA and CDR2 YNFKEQ. CDR3: CASSQDWRESYEQYF. The CDR3 bases are TGTGCCAGCAGCCAAGATTGGCGGGAGAGCTACGAGCAGTACTTC.

The chain links TRBV3-1 to TRBJ2-1; D remains unclear. Germline CDR1 LGHDT, CDR2 YNNKEL (reference sequence). The CDR3 contains 13 residues. V was pared by 4 bases and J by 7 bases, with 11 bases between. The CDR3 here is CASSRVERNEQFF. The CDR3 bases are TGTGCCAGCAGCCGGGTCGAGAGGAATGAGCAGTTCTTC.

This sequence joins TRBV6-1 and TRBJ1-4, with a tentative D call TRBD1 (6 bases). The V end was cut by 8 bases, the J end by 7 bases, with 14 bases between. The germline CDR1 and CDR2 sequences are MNHNS and SASEGT. This CDR3 region has 13 residues. CDR3 DNA: TGTGCCAGCGGCCGGGACACTGCTGAAAAACTGTTTTTT. Translated: CASGRDTAEKLFF.

This clonotype was seen a few times. V usage is TRBV5-1 and J usage is TRBJ2-3; the D gene is possibly TRBD1 (6 bases). Trimming removed 0 bases from V and 4 bases from J, with 9 bases in between. Per the germline V gene, CDR1 is SGHRS and CDR2 is YFSETQ. CDR3 length: 14 amino acids. CDR3 bases: TGCGCCAGCAGCTTGGATGGGGGCTCAGATACGCAGTATTTT. It yields the protein CASSLDGGSDTQYF. Full variable domain (missing parts from reference TRBV5-1 and TRBJ2-3): KAGVTQTPRYLIKTRGQQVTLSCSPISGHRSVSWYQQTPGQGLQFLFEYFSETQRNKGNFPGRFSGRQFSNSRSEMNVSTLELGDSALYLCASSLDGGSDTQYFGPGTRLTVL.

This clonotype was observed a few times. J is TRBJ1-6 and V is TRBV28; no reliable D call. Germline values: CDR1 MDHEN, CDR2 SYDVKM. Trimming took off 2 bases at V and 7 bases at J, with 12 bases between the two ends. The CDR3 totals 15 residues. CDR3 residues: CASSLKNHRNSPLHF. Here the CDR3 DNA reads TGTGCCAGCAGTTTAAAGAACCATCGAAATTCACCCCTCCACTTT.

This chain joins TRBV3-1 and TRBJ2-1; 9 nucleotides agree with TRBD2. The trim removed 4 bases at V and 7 bases at J, leaving 5 bases unmatched. This CDR3 region has 14 residues. CDR1 is LGHDT, CDR2 YNNKEL, per germline (reference sequence). In DNA form, the CDR3 reads TGTGCCAGCAGCCCGGGGCTAGCGGGGAATGAGCAGTTCTTC. Translated, it gives CASSPGLAGNEQFF.

There are many counts of this clonotype. The chain joins TRBV5-6 to TRBJ1-5; no firm D call. The V end was cut by 0 bases, the J end by 1 base, with 5 bases between. Germline loops: CDR1 SGHDT, CDR2 YYEEEE. There are 14 residues in the CDR3. The CDR3 sequence is CASSLGLSNQPQHF. The CDR3 DNA reads TGTGCCAGCAGCTTGGGGCTGAGCAATCAGCCCCAGCATTTT.

This clonotype has only a few counts. The chain has TRBV12-3 or TRBV12-4 and TRBJ1-1; D is possibly TRBD1 (6 bases). V lost 8 bases, J lost 6 bases, and 19 bases lay in between. This CDR3 is 14 amino acids long. Here the CDR3 DNA reads TGTGCCAGCGGCCCCCACACAGGGAGGGCTGAAGCTTTCTTT. Translating gives CASGPHTGRAEAFF.

This clonotype was recorded a few times. This sequence joins TRBV5-4 and TRBJ2-1, with TRBD1 as a possible D gene (6 bases). The V and J ends lost 1 base and 3 bases respectively, with 8 bases between them. There are 14 residues in the CDR3. Per the germline V gene, CDR1 is SGHNT and CDR2 is YYREEE (reference sequence). The CDR3 bases are TGTGCCAGCAGCTTGAGCAGGGGCTACAATGAGCAGTTCTTC. Protein sequence: CASSLSRGYNEQFF.

There are a few counts of this clonotype. V usage is TRBV7-2 and J usage is TRBJ2-1, with D possibly matching TRBD2 (6 bases). Germline lookup yields CDR1 SGHTA and CDR2 FQGNSA. The V end lost 3 bases, the J end lost 2 bases, and 11 bases lay between the germline ends. This CDR3 contains 15 residues. The CDR3 DNA sequence: TGTGCCAGCAGCTTCGGGAGATTAACCTACAATGAGCAGTTCTTC. This sequence encodes CASSFGRLTYNEQFF.

This clonotype was counted ten times or more. The chain carries TRBV12-3 or TRBV12-4 and TRBJ1-2; 9 bases align to TRBD1. This CDR3 is built from 14 residues. V trimming: 5 bases; J trimming: 8 bases; junction bases outside the gene matches: 9. The CDR3 bases are TGTGCCAGCAGTGGCGACAGGGGGGCTTGGGGCTACACCTTC. It specifies CASSGDRGAWGYTF.

This clonotype was seen only a few times. This rearrangement joins TRBV20-1 to TRBJ2-1; D possibly corresponds to TRBD1 (6 bases). The V gene's germline CDR1 is DFQATT and CDR2 SNEGSKA (reference sequence). CDR3 length: 15 amino acids. Trimming took off 3 bases at V and 3 bases at J, with 15 bases between the two ends. As DNA, the CDR3 is TGCAGTGCTAGTTCCAGGGGAGTCATCTACAATGAGCAGTTCTTC. The encoded protein is CSASSRGVIYNEQFF.

This clonotype was counted a few times. The rearrangement joins TRBV15 to TRBJ1-5, with unresolved D. Germline V lookup: CDR1 LNHNV, CDR2 YYDKDF (reference sequence). V was clipped by 5 bases and J by 0 bases, with 11 bases between them. The CDR3 covers 15 residues. The CDR3 coding sequence is TGTGCCACCAGCGGCCAGGAATATAGCAATCAGCCCCAGCATTTT. It is translated as CATSGQEYSNQPQHF. The variable domain in full, with the rest retrieved from reference TRBV15 and TRBJ1-5, is DAMVIQNPRYQVTQFGKPVTLSCSQTLNHNVMYWYQQKSSQAPKLLFHYYDKDFNNEADTPDNFQSRRPNTSFCFLDIRSPGLGDTAMYLCATSGQEYSNQPQHFGDGTRLSIL.

This clonotype appeared once. A clone one base away is much larger, so this may be a read error. The chain employs TRBV7-8 and TRBJ1-5; D not certain. Germline CDR1 and CDR2: SGHVS and FQNEAQ. CDR3 size: 15 residues. V dropped 1 base and J dropped 0 bases, with 7 bases sitting between them. CDR3 sequence reads: CASSLGSVSNQPQHF. The CDR3 DNA is TGTGCCAGCAGCTTAGGGTCAGTTAGCAATCAGCCCCAGCATTTT.